This T cell receptor (beta chain) is from a study of blood T cell repertoires in COVID-19. Here immunoSEQ multiplex PCR was the method, and the copy in TCRdb shows in-frame clones only, minus some. This table holds some 250,000 clones, 70% to 90% found once. The CDR3 totals 13 residues. CDR1 is SQVTM and CDR2 is ANQGSEA in the germline V gene. V was trimmed by 3 bases and J by 1 base, leaving 8 bases between them. What was sequenced was peripheral blood. The chain employs TRBV29-1 and TRBJ2-3; tentatively, D is TRBD2 (5 bases). This sequence originates from a woman younger than 45 who had recovered from COVID-19. The CDR3: CSVDKEGTDTQYF. Here the CDR3 DNA reads TGCAGCGTTGATAAGGAGGGCACAGATACGCAGTATTTT.